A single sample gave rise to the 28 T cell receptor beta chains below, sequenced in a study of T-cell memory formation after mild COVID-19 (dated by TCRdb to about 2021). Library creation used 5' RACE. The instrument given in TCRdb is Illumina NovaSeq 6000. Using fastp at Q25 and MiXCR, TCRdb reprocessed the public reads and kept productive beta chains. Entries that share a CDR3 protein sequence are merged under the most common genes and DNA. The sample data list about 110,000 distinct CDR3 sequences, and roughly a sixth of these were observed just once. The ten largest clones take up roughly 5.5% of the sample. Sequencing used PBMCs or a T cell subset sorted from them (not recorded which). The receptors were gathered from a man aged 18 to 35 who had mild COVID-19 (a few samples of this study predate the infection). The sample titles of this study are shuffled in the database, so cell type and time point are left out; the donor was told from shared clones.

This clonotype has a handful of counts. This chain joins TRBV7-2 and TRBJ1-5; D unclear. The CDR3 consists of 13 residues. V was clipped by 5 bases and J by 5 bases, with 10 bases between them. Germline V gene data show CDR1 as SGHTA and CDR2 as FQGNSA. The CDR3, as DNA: TGTGCCAGCAGCCCCTGGGCCGATCAGCCCCAGCATTTT. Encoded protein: CASSPWADQPQHF.

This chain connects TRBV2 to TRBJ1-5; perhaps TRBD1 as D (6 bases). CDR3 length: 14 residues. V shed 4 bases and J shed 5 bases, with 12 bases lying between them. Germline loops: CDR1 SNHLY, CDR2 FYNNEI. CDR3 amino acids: CASSGQVRDQPQHF. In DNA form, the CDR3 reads TGTGCCAGCAGTGGACAGGTTAGAGATCAGCCCCAGCATTTT.

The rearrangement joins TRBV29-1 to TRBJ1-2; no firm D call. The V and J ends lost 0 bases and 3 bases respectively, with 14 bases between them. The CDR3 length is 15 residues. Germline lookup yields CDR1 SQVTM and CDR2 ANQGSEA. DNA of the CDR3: TGCAGCGTTGAAGACTCCGTCGTGATGGACTATGGCTACACCTTC. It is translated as CSVEDSVVMDYGYTF.

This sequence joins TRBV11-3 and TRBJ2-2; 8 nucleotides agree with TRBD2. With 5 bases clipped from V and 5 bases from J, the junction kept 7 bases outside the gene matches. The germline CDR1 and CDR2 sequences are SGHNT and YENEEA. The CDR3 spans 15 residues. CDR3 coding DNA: TGTGCCAGCAGCCCTCTCCGGGGGGGAACCGGGGAGCTGTTTTTT. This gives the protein CASSPLRGGTGELFF.

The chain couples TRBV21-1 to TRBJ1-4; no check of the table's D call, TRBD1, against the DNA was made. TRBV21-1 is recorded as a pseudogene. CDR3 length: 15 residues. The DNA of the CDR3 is TGTGCCAGCAGCAATAGGGGACGGGTTAATGAAAAACTGTTTTTT. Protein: CASSNRGRVNEKLFF.

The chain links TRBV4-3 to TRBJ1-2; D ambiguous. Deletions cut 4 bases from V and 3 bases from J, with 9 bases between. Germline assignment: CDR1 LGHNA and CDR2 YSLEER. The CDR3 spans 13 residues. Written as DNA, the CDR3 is TGCGCCAGCAGCCCTGGACGGGACTATGGCTACACCTTC. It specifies CASSPGRDYGYTF.

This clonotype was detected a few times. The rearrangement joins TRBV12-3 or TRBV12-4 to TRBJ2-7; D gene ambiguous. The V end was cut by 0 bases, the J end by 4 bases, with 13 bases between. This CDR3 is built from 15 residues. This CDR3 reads CASSLAHGPSYEQYV. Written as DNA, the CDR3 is TGTGCCAGCAGTTTAGCGCATGGGCCTTCGTACGAGCAGTACGTC.

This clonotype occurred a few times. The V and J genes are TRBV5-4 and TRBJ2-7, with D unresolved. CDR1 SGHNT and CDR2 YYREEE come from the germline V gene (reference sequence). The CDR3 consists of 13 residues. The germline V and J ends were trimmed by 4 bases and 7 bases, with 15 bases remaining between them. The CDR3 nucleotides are TGTGCCAGCAGCCCCCCGAACTCGGAGGAGCAGTACTTC. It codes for CASSPPNSEEQYF.

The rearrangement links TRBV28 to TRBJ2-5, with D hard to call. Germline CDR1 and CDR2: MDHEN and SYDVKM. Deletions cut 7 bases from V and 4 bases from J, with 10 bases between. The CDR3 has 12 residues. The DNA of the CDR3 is TGTGCCAGCACAGACATATCAGAGACCCAGTACTTC. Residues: CASTDISETQYF.

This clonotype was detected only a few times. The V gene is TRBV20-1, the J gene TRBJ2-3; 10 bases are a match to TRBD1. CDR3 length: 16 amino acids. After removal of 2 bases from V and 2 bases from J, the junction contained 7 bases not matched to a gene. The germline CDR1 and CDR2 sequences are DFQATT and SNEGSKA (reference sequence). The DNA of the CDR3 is TGCAGTGCTAGACCGCGGGACAGGGGAATCACAGATACGCAGTATTTT. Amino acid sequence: CSARPRDRGITDTQYF.

Written as DNA, the CDR3 is TGTGCCAGCAGACAGGGCAGGGGAGAGACCCAGTACTTC. Translation gives CASRQGRGETQYF. The chain couples TRBV12-3 or TRBV12-4 to TRBJ2-5, with a weak D call TRBD1 (6 bases). CDR3 length: 13 residues. With 6 bases removed from V and 4 bases from J, the gap between germline ends came to 12 bases.

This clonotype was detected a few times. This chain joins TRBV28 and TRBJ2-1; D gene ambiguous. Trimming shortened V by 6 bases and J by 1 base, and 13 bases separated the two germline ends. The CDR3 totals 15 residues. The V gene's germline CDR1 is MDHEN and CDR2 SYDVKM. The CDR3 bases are TGTGCCAGCAGCACGGGCGACGGGTCCTACAATGAGCAGTTCTTC. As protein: CASSTGDGSYNEQFF.

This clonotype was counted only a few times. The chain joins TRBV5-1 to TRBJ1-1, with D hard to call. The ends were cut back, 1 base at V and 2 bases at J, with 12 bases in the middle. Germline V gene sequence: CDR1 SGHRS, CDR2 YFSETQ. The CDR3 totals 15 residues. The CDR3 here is CASSLTDGVNTEAFF. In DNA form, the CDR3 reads TGCGCCAGCAGCTTGACAGACGGGGTCAACACTGAAGCTTTCTTT.

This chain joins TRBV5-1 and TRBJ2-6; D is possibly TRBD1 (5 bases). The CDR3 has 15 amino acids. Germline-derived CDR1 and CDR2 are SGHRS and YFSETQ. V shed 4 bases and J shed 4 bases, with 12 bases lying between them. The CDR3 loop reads CASSPGPKGANVLTF. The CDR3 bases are TGCGCCAGCAGCCCAGGGCCGAAAGGGGCCAACGTCCTGACTTTC.

The CDR3 is CASSRRMSGGGPTQYF. CDR3 sequence (DNA): TGTGCCAGCAGCCGACGGATGAGCGGGGGGGGCCCTACGCAGTATTTT. This sequence joins TRBV7-2 and TRBJ2-3, with 10 bases that match TRBD2. Germline values: CDR1 SGHTA, CDR2 FQGNSA. V shed 5 bases and J 8 bases; nucleotides not matched to a gene: 13. The length of the CDR3 is 16 residues.

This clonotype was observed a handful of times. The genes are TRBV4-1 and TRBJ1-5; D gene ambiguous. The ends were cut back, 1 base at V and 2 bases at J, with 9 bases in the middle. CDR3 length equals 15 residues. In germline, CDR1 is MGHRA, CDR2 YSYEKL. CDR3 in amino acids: CASSQGGFGNQPQHF. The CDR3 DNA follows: TGCGCCAGCAGCCAAGGGGGTTTCGGCAATCAGCCCCAGCATTTT.

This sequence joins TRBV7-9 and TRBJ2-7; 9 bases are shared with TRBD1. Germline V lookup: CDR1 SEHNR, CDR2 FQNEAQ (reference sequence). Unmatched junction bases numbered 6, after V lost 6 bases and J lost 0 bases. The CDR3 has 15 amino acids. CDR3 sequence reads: CASSQGQGSSYEQYF. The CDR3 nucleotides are TGTGCCAGCAGTCAAGGACAGGGGAGCTCCTACGAGCAGTACTTC.

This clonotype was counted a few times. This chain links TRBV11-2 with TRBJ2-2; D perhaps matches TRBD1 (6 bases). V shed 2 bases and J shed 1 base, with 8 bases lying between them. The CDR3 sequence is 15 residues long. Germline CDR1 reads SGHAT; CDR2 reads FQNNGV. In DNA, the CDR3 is TGTGCCAGCAGCTTATGGGGACAGAACACCGGGGAGCTGTTTTTT. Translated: CASSLWGQNTGELFF. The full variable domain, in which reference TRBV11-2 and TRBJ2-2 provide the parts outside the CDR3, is EAGVAQSPRYKIIEKRQSVAFWCNPISGHATLYWYQQILGQGPKLLIQFQNNGVVDDSQLPKDRFSAERLKGVDSTLKIQPAKLEDSAVYLCASSLWGQNTGELFFGEGSRLTVL.

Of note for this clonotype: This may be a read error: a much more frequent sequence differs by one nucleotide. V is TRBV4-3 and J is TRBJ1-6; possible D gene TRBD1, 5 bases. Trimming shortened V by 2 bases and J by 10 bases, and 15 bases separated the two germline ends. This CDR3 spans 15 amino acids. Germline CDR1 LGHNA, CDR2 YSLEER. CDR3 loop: CASSQSVGRDSPLHF. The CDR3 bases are TGCGCCAGCAGCCAAAGTGTCGGCAGGGACTCACCCCTCCACTTT.

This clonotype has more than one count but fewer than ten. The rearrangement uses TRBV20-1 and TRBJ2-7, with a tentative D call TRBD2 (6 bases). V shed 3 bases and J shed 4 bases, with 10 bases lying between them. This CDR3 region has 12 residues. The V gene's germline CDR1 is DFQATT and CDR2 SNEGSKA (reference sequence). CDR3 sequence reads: CSASGGLYEQYF. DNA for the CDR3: TGCAGTGCTAGCGGGGGTCTTTACGAGCAGTACTTC.

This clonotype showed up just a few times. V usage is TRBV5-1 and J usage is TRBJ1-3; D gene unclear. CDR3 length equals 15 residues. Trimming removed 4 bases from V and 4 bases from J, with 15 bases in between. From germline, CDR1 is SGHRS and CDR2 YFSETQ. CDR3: CASSTDGRRGNTIYF. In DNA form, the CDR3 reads TGCGCCAGCAGCACCGACGGTAGAAGAGGAAACACCATATATTTT.

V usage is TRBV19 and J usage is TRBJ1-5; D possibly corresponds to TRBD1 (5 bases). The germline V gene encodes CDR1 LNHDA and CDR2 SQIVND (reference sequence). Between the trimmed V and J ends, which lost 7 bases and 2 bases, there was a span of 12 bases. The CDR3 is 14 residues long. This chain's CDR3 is CASNLRGRNQPQHF. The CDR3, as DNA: TGTGCCAGTAACCTAAGGGGACGCAATCAGCCCCAGCATTTT. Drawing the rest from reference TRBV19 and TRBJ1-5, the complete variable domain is DGGITQSPKYLFRKEGQNVTLSCEQNLNHDAMYWYRQDPGQGLRLIYYSQIVNDFQKGDIAEGYSVSREKKESFPLTVTSAQKNPTAFYLCASNLRGRNQPQHFGDGTRLSIL.

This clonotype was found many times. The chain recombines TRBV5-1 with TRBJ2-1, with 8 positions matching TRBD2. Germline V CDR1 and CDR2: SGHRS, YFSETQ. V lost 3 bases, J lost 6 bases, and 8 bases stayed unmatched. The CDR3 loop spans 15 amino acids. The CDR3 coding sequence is TGCGCCAGCAGCTGGAGTCTCAGCGGGAGCAATGAGCAGTTCTTC. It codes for CASSWSLSGSNEQFF.

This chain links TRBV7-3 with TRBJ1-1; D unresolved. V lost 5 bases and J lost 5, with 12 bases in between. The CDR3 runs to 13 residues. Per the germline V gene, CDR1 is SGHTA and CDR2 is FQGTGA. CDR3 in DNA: TGTGCCAGCAGCCGAGAGAGAGAGACTGAAGCTTTCTTT. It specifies CASSRERETEAFF.

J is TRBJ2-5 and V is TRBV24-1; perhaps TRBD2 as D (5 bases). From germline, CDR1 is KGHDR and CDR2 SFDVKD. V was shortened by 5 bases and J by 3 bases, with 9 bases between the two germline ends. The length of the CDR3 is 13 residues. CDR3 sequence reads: CATSGAGEETQYF. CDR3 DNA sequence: TGTGCCACCAGTGGTGCGGGTGAAGAGACCCAGTACTTC.

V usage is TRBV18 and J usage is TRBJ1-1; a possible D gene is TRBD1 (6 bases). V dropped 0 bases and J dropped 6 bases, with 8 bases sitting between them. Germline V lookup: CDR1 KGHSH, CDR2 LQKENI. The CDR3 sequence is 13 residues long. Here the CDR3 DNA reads TGTGCCAGCTCACCACCGGGGGCCGCTGAAGCTTTCTTT. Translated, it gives CASSPPGAAEAFF.

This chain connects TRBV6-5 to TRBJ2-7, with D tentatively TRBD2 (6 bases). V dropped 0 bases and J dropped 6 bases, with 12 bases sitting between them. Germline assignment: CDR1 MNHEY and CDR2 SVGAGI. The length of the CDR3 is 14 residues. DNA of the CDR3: TGTGCCAGCAGTTACTCGGAGGGCGGACGCGAGCAGTACTTC. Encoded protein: CASSYSEGGREQYF.

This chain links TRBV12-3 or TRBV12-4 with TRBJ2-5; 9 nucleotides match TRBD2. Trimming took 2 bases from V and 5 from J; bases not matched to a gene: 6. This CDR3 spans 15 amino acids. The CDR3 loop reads CASSLMGGGAETQYF. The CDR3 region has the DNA TGTGCCAGCAGTTTAATGGGCGGGGGGGCTGAGACCCAGTACTTC.